The 24 T cell receptor beta chains reported below all come from one sample, sequenced in a study of cytomegalovirus exposure and HLA in healthy donors. Primers: 60 Vbeta forward and 13 Jbeta reverse. Produced via immunoSEQ multiplex PCR; TCRdb's table is partial and in-frame only. The repertoire consists of about 160,000 clones, with roughly four fifths occurring once and the leading ten covering roughly 10%. What was sequenced was PBMCs. The receptors were gathered from a man aged 50-60 years in good health and CMV-seropositive.

The chain couples TRBV18 to TRBJ2-1; maybe TRBD1 (6 bases). The CDR3 is 16 amino acids. The germline V gene encodes CDR1 KGHSH and CDR2 LQKENI. V shed 2 bases and J shed 7 bases, with 18 bases lying between them. The CDR3 DNA follows: TGTGCCAGCTCACCAGGTAGTGGGACAACAGGGAATGAGCAGTTCTTC. It codes for CASSPGSGTTGNEQFF. Filled out from reference TRBV18 and TRBJ2-1, the complete variable domain reads NAGVMQNPRHLVRRRGQEARLRCSPMKGHSHVYWYRQLPEEGLKFMVYLQKENIIDESGMPKERFSAEFPKEGPSILRIQQVVRGDSAAYFCASSPGSGTTGNEQFFGPGTRLTVL.

The chain joins TRBV5-6 to TRBJ1-2; TRBD1 might be the D (6 bases). The CDR3 has 13 residues. Per the germline V gene, CDR1 is SGHDT and CDR2 is YYEEEE. V shed 1 base and J shed 6 bases, with 10 bases lying between them. In DNA form, the CDR3 reads TGTGCCAGCAGCTTGTTCCCAGGGGATGGCTACACCTTC. As protein: CASSLFPGDGYTF.

The V and J genes are TRBV5-6 and TRBJ2-2; 7 bases line up with TRBD2. J gave up 5 bases and V 2 bases, and 6 bases lay outside the gene matches. Germline lookup yields CDR1 SGHDT and CDR2 YYEEEE. This CDR3 has 15 residues. Here the CDR3 reads CASSFGGRRTGELFF. The CDR3 DNA sequence: TGTGCCAGCAGCTTTGGCGGGAGAAGGACCGGGGAGCTGTTTTTT.

The chain is built from TRBV2 and TRBJ2-1; 12 nucleotides line up with TRBD2. The CDR3 totals 17 residues. CDR1 SNHLY and CDR2 FYNNEI come from the germline V gene. The trim removed 7 bases at V and 6 bases at J, leaving 13 bases unmatched. In DNA, the CDR3 is TGTGCCAGCACCCCTCGTCTAGCGGGGGGGAATACCAATGAGCAGTTCTTC. Translated, it gives CASTPRLAGGNTNEQFF.

The rearrangement uses TRBV28 and TRBJ1-2; a weak D match, TRBD1 (6 bases). The V end lost 6 bases, the J end lost 7 bases, and 21 bases lay between the germline ends. The CDR3 spans 15 residues. The germline V gene has CDR1 MDHEN and CDR2 SYDVKM. CDR3 amino acids: CASSRDVRTTGGYTF. The DNA of the CDR3 is TGTGCCAGCAGCCGGGATGTCCGGACGACAGGTGGCTACACCTTC.

This chain links TRBV18 with TRBJ2-1; 10 positions match TRBD2. The CDR3 is 14 amino acids. The ends lost 5 bases at V and 4 bases at J; junction bases unmatched: 2. CDR1 is KGHSH and CDR2 is LQKENI in the germline V gene. CDR3 bases: TGTGCCAGCTCAGCGACTAGCGGGTACAATGAGCAGTTCTTC. Amino acids: CASSATSGYNEQFF.

V usage is TRBV7-3 and J usage is TRBJ1-1; 9 bases map to TRBD1. J lost 1 base, V lost 4 bases, and 4 bases had no gene match. The CDR3 loop spans 15 amino acids. Germline V gene sequence: CDR1 SGHTA, CDR2 FQGTGA. This chain's CDR3 is CASSSGQGTNTEAFF. The CDR3 nucleotides read TGTGCCAGCAGCTCCGGACAGGGGACGAACACTGAAGCTTTCTTT.

The rearrangement links TRBV5-1 to TRBJ2-3; a weak D match, TRBD2 (5 bases). Trimming stripped 4 bases from V and 3 bases from J, with 15 bases between. This CDR3 region has 15 residues. The V gene's germline CDR1 is SGHRS and CDR2 YFSETQ. The CDR3 sequence is CASSLEGRVTDTQYF. The CDR3, as DNA: TGCGCCAGCAGCCTGGAAGGGAGAGTAACAGATACGCAGTATTTT.

CDR3 protein: CASSPGLAGDEQFF. The CDR3 DNA follows: TGTGCCAGCAGCCCCGGACTAGCGGGAGACGAGCAGTTCTTC. The rearrangement uses TRBV4-2 and TRBJ2-1; 13 nucleotides agree with TRBD2. Trimming at V came to 4 bases and at J to 10 bases, leaving 4 bases not matched to a gene. CDR3 size: 14 residues. CDR1 and CDR2 (germline): LGHNA, YNFKEQ.

The chain recombines TRBV18 with TRBJ1-3; D is uncertain. CDR1 is KGHSH and CDR2 is LQKENI in the germline V gene. CDR3 length: 15 residues. Trimming pared 6 bases from V and 0 bases from J, leaving 12 bases between. This chain's CDR3 is CASSFGEASGNTIYF. The CDR3 bases are TGTGCCAGCTCTTTCGGGGAAGCCTCTGGAAACACCATATATTTT.

V usage is TRBV29-1 and J usage is TRBJ2-5; D perhaps matches TRBD1 (5 bases). With 3 bases removed from V and 10 bases from J, the gap between germline ends came to 12 bases. Germline V gene lookup returns CDR1 SQVTM and CDR2 ANQGSEA. The CDR3 has 11 amino acids. CDR3 residues: CSVDQGFVQYF. The DNA for the CDR3 is TGCAGCGTTGATCAGGGTTTTGTCCAGTACTTC.

This chain links TRBV28 with TRBJ2-3; the match to TRBD2 covers 7 bases. The J segment lost 9 bases and the V segment lost 7 bases, leaving 4 bases of the junction unmatched. The CDR3 runs 11 residues. Germline values: CDR1 MDHEN, CDR2 SYDVKM. The CDR3 nucleotides read TGTGCCAGCATTGCGGGACTAACGCAGTATTTT. Its protein product is CASIAGLTQYF.

The chain uses TRBV20-1 and TRBJ2-7; D call uncertain. CDR3 size: 11 residues. The V end lost 6 bases, the J end lost 1 base, and 7 bases lay between the germline ends. Germline-derived CDR1 and CDR2 are DFQATT and SNEGSKA (reference sequence). CDR3 coding DNA: TGCAGTGCCCCCCGTTCCTACGAGCAGTACTTC. Protein: CSAPRSYEQYF.

V and J are TRBV7-2 and TRBJ2-5; D is perhaps TRBD2 (5 bases). The germline gives CDR1 SGHTA, CDR2 FQGNSA. V gave up 4 bases and J gave up 1 base, with 10 bases separating them. The CDR3 totals 14 residues. The CDR3 sequence: CASSSGLAQETQYF. The CDR3 coding sequence is TGTGCCAGCAGCTCAGGACTCGCCCAAGAGACCCAGTACTTC.

The chain recombines TRBV7-3 with TRBJ2-2, with TRBD1 matching 7 bases. Germline V gives CDR1 SGHTA, CDR2 FQGTGA. The CDR3 covers 17 residues. V lost 2 bases and J lost 6; bases outside the gene matches: 12. The CDR3: CASSLYDGTVSPGELFF. The CDR3 DNA follows: TGTGCCAGCAGCTTATACGATGGGACAGTAAGTCCCGGGGAGCTGTTTTTT. The full variable domain, completed using reference TRBV7-3 and TRBJ2-2, is GAGVSQTPSNKVTEKGKYVELRCDPISGHTALYWYRQSLGQGPEFLIYFQGTGAADDSGLPNDRFFAVRPEGSVSTLKIQRTERGDSAVYLCASSLYDGTVSPGELFFGEGSRLTVL.

The chain employs TRBV15 and TRBJ2-3, with TRBD2 matching 7 bases. CDR1 LNHNV and CDR2 YYDKDF come from the germline V gene (reference sequence). This CDR3 region has 16 residues. V lost 4 bases to trimming and J lost 2 bases; unmatched junction nucleotides: 9. CDR3 loop: CATSTNLAEPTDTQYF. DNA of the CDR3: TGTGCCACCAGCACAAACCTAGCGGAACCCACAGATACGCAGTATTTT.

The chain combines TRBV28 with TRBJ1-2; the D gene is possibly TRBD1 (6 bases). The length of the CDR3 is 15 residues. The germline V gene encodes CDR1 MDHEN and CDR2 SYDVKM. Deletions cut 10 bases from V and 3 bases from J, with 21 bases between. The CDR3 region is CATLNRDIGYYGYTF. The CDR3 DNA reads TGTGCCACCCTAAACCGGGACATCGGATACTATGGCTACACCTTC.

The rearrangement joins TRBV5-3 to TRBJ1-4; D not certain. TRBV5-3 counts as an open reading frame of uncertain function. With 4 bases removed from V and 8 bases from J, the gap between germline ends came to 9 bases. The CDR3 runs to 12 residues. The CDR3 here is CARSLREEKLFF. The DNA of the CDR3 is TGTGCCAGAAGCCTTCGGGAAGAAAAACTGTTTTTT.

The chain is built from TRBV4-1 and TRBJ1-5; D not certain. The CDR3 is 15 amino acids. CDR1 MGHRA and CDR2 YSYEKL come from the germline V gene. The germline V and J ends were trimmed by 0 bases and 10 bases, with 16 bases remaining between them. CDR3 amino acids: CASSQDRTARGPQHF. The CDR3 bases are TGCGCCAGCAGCCAAGATCGTACGGCCCGGGGACCCCAGCATTTT.

The chain links TRBV6-6 to TRBJ1-2, with 9 bases aligning to TRBD1. The V gene end was trimmed by 4 bases and the J gene end by 8 bases; junction bases not matched to a gene: 8. CDR3 length equals 14 residues. Germline CDR1 MNHNY, CDR2 SVGAGI (reference sequence). CDR3 protein: CASSSGQGQGGYTF. The CDR3 DNA reads TGTGCCAGCAGTTCCGGACAGGGGCAAGGCGGCTACACCTTC.

V and J are TRBV19 and TRBJ1-2; D possibly corresponds to TRBD1 (5 bases). V was trimmed by 0 bases and J by 1 base, leaving 12 bases between them. CDR1 LNHDA and CDR2 SQIVND come from the germline V gene (reference sequence). This CDR3 is 16 amino acids long. Written as DNA, the CDR3 is TGTGCCAGTAGTATAGATCCCGACGGGGGTAACTATGGCTACACCTTC. It codes for CASSIDPDGGNYGYTF.

The chain has TRBV7-9 and TRBJ2-1, with D perhaps matching TRBD1 (5 bases). The V gene's germline CDR1 is SEHNR and CDR2 FQNEAQ (reference sequence). V lost 5 bases and J lost 8, with 13 bases in between. The CDR3 extends over 13 amino acids. Here the CDR3 reads CASSPMQGYEQFF. Here the CDR3 DNA reads TGTGCCAGCAGCCCTATGCAGGGTTATGAGCAGTTCTTC.

This sequence joins TRBV7-8 and TRBJ1-5; 11 positions match TRBD1. V dropped 4 bases and J dropped 5; count of bases not matched to a gene: 7. Germline V gene sequence: CDR1 SGHVS, CDR2 FQNEAQ. The CDR3 runs to 16 residues. CDR3 sequence reads: CASSSRTGGLYQPQHF. In DNA form, the CDR3 reads TGTGCCAGCAGCTCCCGGACAGGGGGCTTGTATCAGCCCCAGCATTTT.

The chain carries TRBV5-1 and TRBJ1-5; D perhaps matches TRBD1 (6 bases). In germline, CDR1 is SGHRS, CDR2 YFSETQ. Trimming removed 3 bases from V and 1 base from J, with 8 bases in between. The CDR3 totals 14 residues. CDR3 DNA sequence: TGCGCCAGCAGCTCTGGACAGAGCAATCAGCCCCAGCATTTT. It codes for CASSSGQSNQPQHF.